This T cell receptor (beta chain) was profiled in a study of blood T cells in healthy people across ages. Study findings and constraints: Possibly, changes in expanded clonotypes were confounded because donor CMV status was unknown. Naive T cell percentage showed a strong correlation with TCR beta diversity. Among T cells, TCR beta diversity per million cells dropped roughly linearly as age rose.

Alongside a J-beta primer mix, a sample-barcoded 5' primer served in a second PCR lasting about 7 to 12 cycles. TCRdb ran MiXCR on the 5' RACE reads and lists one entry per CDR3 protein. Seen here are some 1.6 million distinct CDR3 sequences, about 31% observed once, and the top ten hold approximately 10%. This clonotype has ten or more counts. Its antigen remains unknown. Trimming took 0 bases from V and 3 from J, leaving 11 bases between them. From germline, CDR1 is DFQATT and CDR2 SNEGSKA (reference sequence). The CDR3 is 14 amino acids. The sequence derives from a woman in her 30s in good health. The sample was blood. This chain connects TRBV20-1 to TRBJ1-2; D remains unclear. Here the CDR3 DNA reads TGCAGTGCTAGAGATTTACGGTTGGACTATGGCTACACCTTC. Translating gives CSARDLRLDYGYTF.